A selection of T cell receptor beta chains follows, all from one sample in a study of shared clonotypes between healthy human individuals. Some clones are missing from TCRdb's copy, which holds only in-frame ones; the method was immunoSEQ multiplex PCR. In the table there are about 2.4 million clones, 80% to 95% of which are singletons. Input material: naive CD4+ T cells from PBMCs. The receptors derive from a man aged 18 to 35 in good health. Some clones in this sample may be carry-over from other donors' samples. The CDR3 runs from the conserved cysteine through the conserved F or W.

CDR3aa,v_gene,len
CASSLDRVSGANVLTF,TRBV5-1,16
CASSLVAIAYNEQFF,TRBV7-2,15
CASSLTGIGNTIYF,TRBV7-9,14
CASSPRTGNDDGYTF,TRBV18,15
CASSSLRGLAGERADTQYF,TRBV5-1,19
CSVVRGVLAGAAYEQYF,TRBV29-1,17
CASSQALGRGGTSGGQQYF,TRBV4-2,19
CSAQRDRAYEQYF,TRBV29-1,13
CASSLVAGVFHEQFF,TRBV7-9,15
CASSFQGKNTEAFF,TRBV7-8,14
CASSYLGEGRRMNTEAFF,TRBV19,18
CAWSGGQGALSQPQHF,TRBV30,16
CASSLGTGGEGGYTF,TRBV18,15
CASSLEGLAGAGETQYF,TRBV5-1,17
CASSSLAGGKTDTQYF,TRBV28,16
CASSFGQANTGELFF,TRBV7-3,15
CASSLTTGSLTYEQYF,TRBV5-1,16
CASSQGGVPDTQYF,TRBV9,14
CASSPRTSGRNNEQFF,TRBV5-4,16
CASSHQGIYEQFF,TRBV19,13
CASSAGQGANYGYTF,TRBV5-5,15
CASSFGQGSATEAFF,TRBV7-9,15
CASSARLAGGANEQFF,TRBV6-1,16
CASSRDTNQPQHF,TRBV2,13
CSARVETQYF,TRBV20-1,10
CASSNGLAGGPDEQYF,TRBV28,16
CASSALRREQYF,TRBV7-9,12
CASSQVGSVLTF,TRBV14,12
CASSPGLAKTDTQYF,TRBV11-1,15
CSANRVGRYTF,TRBV20-1,11
CSVDSQIDEQFF,TRBV29-1,12
CASSAETSNYGYTF,TRBV6-1,14
CAWNEVYGYTF,TRBV30,11
CATQGGANTGELFF,TRBV7-3,14
CASGIGTGELFF,TRBV28,12
CASSSNNRGNSNYGYTF,TRBV7-9,17
CASSPAPLAKNIQYF,TRBV7-9,15
CASSEVGLAGSSDTQYF,TRBV2,17
CASLDRQETQYF,TRBV2,12
CASSPILSLGVGEQFF,TRBV11-2,16
CASSVDGGRETQYF,TRBV9,14